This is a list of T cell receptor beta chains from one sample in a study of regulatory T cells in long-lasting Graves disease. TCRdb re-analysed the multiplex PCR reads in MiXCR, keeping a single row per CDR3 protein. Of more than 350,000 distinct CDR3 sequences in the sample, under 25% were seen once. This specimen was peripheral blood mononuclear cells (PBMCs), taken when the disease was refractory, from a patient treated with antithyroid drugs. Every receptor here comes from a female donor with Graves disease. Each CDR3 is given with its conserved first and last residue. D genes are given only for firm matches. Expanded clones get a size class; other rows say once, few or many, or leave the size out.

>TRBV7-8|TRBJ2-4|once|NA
TGTGCCAGCAGCTTAGAGCCCTTAATAGGAGCACTAAACGAAAACATTCAGTACTTC
CASSLEPLIGALNENIQYF
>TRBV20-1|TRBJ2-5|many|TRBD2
TGCAGTGCCCTCGGGACTAGCCAAGAGACCCAGTACTTC
CSALGTSQETQYF
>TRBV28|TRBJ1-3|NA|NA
TGTGCCAGCAGTTCTACGACAGTGGACACCATATATTTT
CASSSTTVDTIYF
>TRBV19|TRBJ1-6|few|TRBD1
TGTGCCAGTAGTATCGGACAGGGCGCTGCGAATTCACCCCTCCACTTT
CASSIGQGAANSPLHF
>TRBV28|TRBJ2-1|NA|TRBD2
TGTGCCAGCAGTTTCTATCGCGGGGTAGCGGGAGGGCCTAAGGATGAGCAGTTCTTC
CASSFYRGVAGGPKDEQFF
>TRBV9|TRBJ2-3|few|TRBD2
TGTGCCAGCAGCGTAGGGACTAGCGGGAGGGATACGCAGTATTTT
CASSVGTSGRDTQYF
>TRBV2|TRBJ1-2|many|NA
TGTGCCAGCAGCCTACAGGACCCTAACTATGGCTACACCTTC
CASSLQDPNYGYTF
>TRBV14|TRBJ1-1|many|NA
TGTGCCAGCAGCCAAGATAGGCTAAACACTGAAGCTTTCTTT
CASSQDRLNTEAFF
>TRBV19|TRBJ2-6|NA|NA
TGTGCCAGTAGTATGAGTTTTGGGGGTGGTTCTGGGGCCAACGTCCTGACTTTC
CASSMSFGGGSGANVLTF
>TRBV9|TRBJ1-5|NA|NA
TGTGCCAGCAGCCCTGTATTCCGGGACCGCAATCAGCCCCAGCATTTT
CASSPVFRDRNQPQHF
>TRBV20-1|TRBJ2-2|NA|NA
TGCAGTGCTAGAGGGGGAGACACCGGGGAGCTGTTTTTT
CSARGGDTGELFF
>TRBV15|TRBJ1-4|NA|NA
TGTGCCACCAGCAGGGAGGACGGCGGAGGTGAAAAACTGTTTTTT
CATSREDGGGEKLFF
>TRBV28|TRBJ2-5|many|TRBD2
TGTGCCAGCACTCTACCTAGCGGGAGGGCGGGGCAAGAGACCCAGTACTTC
CASTLPSGRAGQETQYF
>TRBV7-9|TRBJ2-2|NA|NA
TGTGCCAGCAGCACACGCCCGGGCGGGGGCGACTTGAACACCGGGGAGCTGTTTTTT
CASSTRPGGGDLNTGELFF
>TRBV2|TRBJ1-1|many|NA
TGTGCCAGCGATCGAAGGGAGAGCAACACTGAAGCTTTCTTT
CASDRRESNTEAFF
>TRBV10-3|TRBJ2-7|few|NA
TGTGCCATCAGTGAGTCAAGGGGTACTAACGAGCAGTACTTC
CAISESRGTNEQYF
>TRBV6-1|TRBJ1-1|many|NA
TGTGCCAGCAGTGAAAAGGAGAGAGGCACTGAAGCTTTCTTT
CASSEKERGTEAFF
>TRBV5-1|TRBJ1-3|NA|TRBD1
TGCGCCAGCAGCTTGGAAGCAGGGGGGAGCTCTGGAAACACCATATATTTT
CASSLEAGGSSGNTIYF
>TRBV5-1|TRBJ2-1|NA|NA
TGCGCCAGCAGCTTGGGATGGGACGACTACAATGAGCAGTTCTTC
CASSLGWDDYNEQFF
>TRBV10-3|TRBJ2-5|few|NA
TGTGCCATCAGTGACCAAACCAAAGAGACCCAGTACTTC
CAISDQTKETQYF
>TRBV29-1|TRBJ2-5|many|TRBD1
TGCAGCGTCTCAAGGGGGCCCCAAGAGACCCAGTACTTC
CSVSRGPQETQYF
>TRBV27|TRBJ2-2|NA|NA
TGTGCCAGCAATGACTGGGGCGGTACCGGGGAGCTGTTTTTT
CASNDWGGTGELFF
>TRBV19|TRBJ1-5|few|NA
TGTGCCAGTACCATCTCACAGGGTGTTGGGGGTCAGCCCCAGCATTTT
CASTISQGVGGQPQHF
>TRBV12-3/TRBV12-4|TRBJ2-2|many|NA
TGTGCCAGCAGTCGAAGCGGGACCGGGGAGCTGTTTTTT
CASSRSGTGELFF
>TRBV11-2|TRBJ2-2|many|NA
TGTGCCAGCAGCTTGGAAGGGGAGACCGGGGAGCTGTTTTTT
CASSLEGETGELFF
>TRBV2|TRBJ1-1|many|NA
TGTGCCAGCCGAGGGGAAATAAACACTGAAGCTTTCTTT
CASRGEINTEAFF
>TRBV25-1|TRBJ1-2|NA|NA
TGTGCCAGCAGTAAATCATCCCCAGTGACAGGACGGAGCCATGGCTACACCTTC
CASSKSSPVTGRSHGYTF
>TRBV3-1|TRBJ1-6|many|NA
TGTGCCAGCAGCCCATTAAAGGACCGCGGAGCCCTCCACTTT
CASSPLKDRGALHF
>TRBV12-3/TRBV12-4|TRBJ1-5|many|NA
TGTGCCAGCAGTTTGACGGGGACGAAGCAGCCCCAGCATTTT
CASSLTGTKQPQHF
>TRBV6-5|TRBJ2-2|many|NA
TGTGCCAGCAGTTACGACAGCCCGAACACCGGGGAGCTGTTTTTT
CASSYDSPNTGELFF
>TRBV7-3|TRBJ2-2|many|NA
TGTGCCAGCAGCTTATCAGTCCAGTCAGGGGTGCACGGGGAGCTGTTTTTT
CASSLSVQSGVHGELFF
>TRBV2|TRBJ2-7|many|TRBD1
TGTGCCAGCAGTGAATACAGGGGGGACAACGAGCAGTACTTC
CASSEYRGDNEQYF
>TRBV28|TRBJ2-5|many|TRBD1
TGTGCCAGTGGGACAGGGGAGGGGGAAGAGACCCAGTACTTC
CASGTGEGEETQYF
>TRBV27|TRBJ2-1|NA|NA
TGTGCCAGCTCCCCTAGCAGGAGCGTCGGTGAGCAGTTCTTC
CASSPSRSVGEQFF
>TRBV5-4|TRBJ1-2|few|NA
TGTGCCAGCAGCTTGGCCGCAGGGGCGGGAGGCTACACCTTC
CASSLAAGAGGYTF
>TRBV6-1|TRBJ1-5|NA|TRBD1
TGTGCCAGCAGTGGACAGGGAGAGGTACAGCCCCAGCATTTT
CASSGQGEVQPQHF
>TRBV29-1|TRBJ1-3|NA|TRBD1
TGCAGCGTGGCAGGGGGCGGTGGAAACACCATATATTTT
CSVAGGGGNTIYF
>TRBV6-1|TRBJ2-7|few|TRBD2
TGTGCCAGCAGCGGGGGAGCGCGGGAGCCCGTCGAGCAGTACTTC
CASSGGAREPVEQYF
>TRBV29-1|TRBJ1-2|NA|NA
TGCAGCGTTGAATCAGGGAACTATGGCTACACCTTC
CSVESGNYGYTF
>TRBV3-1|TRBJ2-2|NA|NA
TGTGCCAGCAGCTCAAGTGAGTTGGTGTTCGCCGGGGAGCTGTTTTTT
CASSSSELVFAGELFF
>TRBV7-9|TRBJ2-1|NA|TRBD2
TGTGCCAGCAGCTCCCAAGCGGGAGGGGGATACAATGAGCAGTTCTTC
CASSSQAGGGYNEQFF
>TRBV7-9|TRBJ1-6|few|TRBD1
TGTGCCAGCGGATACAGGGGTGGATCACCCCTCCACTTT
CASGYRGGSPLHF
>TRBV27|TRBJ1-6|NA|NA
TGTGCCAGGCCCAAGGGGGGGGGGCTATTGAATTCACCCCTCCACTTT
CARPKGGGLLNSPLHF
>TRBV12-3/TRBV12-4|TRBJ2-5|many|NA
TGTGCCAGCAGTTTGCGCGAGGACGGAGAGACCCAGTACTTC
CASSLREDGETQYF
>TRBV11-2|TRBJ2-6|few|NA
TGTGCCAGCAGCCCCCTGGGGACGGGGGCCAACGTCCTGACTTTC
CASSPLGTGANVLTF